The entry below describes one TCR beta chain. No cognate antigen has been identified for it. Within one base of it there is no much larger clone, and no base qualities were kept. In total, 600 or so healthy bone marrow donors made up the cohort. All cohort members were sampled while nominally healthy, although unrecorded immune exposures were likely present. The donor was CMV seronegative and belonged to the group of 352 seronegative cohort members. Each donor provided a peripheral blood sample, and peripheral blood mononuclear cells were used for TCR beta sequencing. The Qiagen DNeasy Blood Extraction Kit was used to extract genomic DNA from the blood cell samples. This sample stems from a study of cytomegalovirus exposure and HLA in healthy donors (dated by TCRdb to between 2016 and 2019). Study-level background: In an earlier analysis of roughly 500 of the donors, 250 to 300 Gb of sequence data and about 110 million unique TCR beta sequences from about 190 million T cells were reported. Both class I and class II loci were covered by HLA typing, at four-digit resolution. An earlier analysis of 587 of the donors used high-throughput TCR beta sequencing to judge whether each TCR beta V gene segment behaved as functional or pseudogenic. Genome-wide SNP genotypes for about 60% of the 666 donors were used in a later genetic analysis, which treated that subset as a discovery cohort. Of the 300 to 450 genotyped donors, approximately 82% fell in the genetic ancestry cluster associated with self-reported Caucasian donors. The aim of the study was to test whether cataloging public T cell receptors could identify signatures of past pathogen exposure. To predict cytomegalovirus infection status, the study brought together high-throughput TCR immunosequencing, statistical association of individual TCRs with disease status, and machine learning. Every repertoire in the discovery cohort had been generated on one and the same sequencing platform. About 300 gigabases of sequencing data and approximately 80 million unique TCR sequences were included in an early release covering about 700 HLA-typed donors. The number of typed donors differed by locus: about 620-640 for A, B, C, DRB1 and DQB1; 522 for DQA1; some 610 for DPA1; and 450 to 480 for DPB1. To study patterns of TCR occurrence, a later analysis re-analyzed previously published TCR beta repertoires from 600 to 750 donors and added high-resolution HLA genotyping. Donor age, sex, ethnicity and CMV serostatus were compiled alongside the repertoire data. In addition to the first cohort of 666 subjects, a separate validation cohort of around 110 different subjects was used. Among roughly 370 genotyped donors of the cohort, an average of about 240,000 unique TCR beta nucleotide sequences were sequenced per donor, roughly 18% of them non-productive. Several DR-DQ haplotypes were handled as single units for association and clustering because linkage in the cohort was strong. Using immunosequencing, the study profiled T cell repertoires from approximately 700 subjects and related those repertoires to cytomegalovirus serostatus. Rather than drawing on any new phenotypic data, the later analysis identified candidate immune exposures from TCR beta sequences and the way those sequences occurred across donors. Here is what the overall study found, with its caveats: A group of highly shared sequence variants was considered likely to be a technical artifact of the sequencing pipeline. In a later analysis, HLA-associated TCR beta chains were found to be more clonally expanded and to have lower generation probabilities than equally common non-associated chains. Broadly in line with IMGT annotations, most TCR beta V segments showed up in productive rearrangements about 87% or about 30% of the time in an earlier analysis of 587 of the donors. In a later analysis, TCR association rates were found to vary across HLA loci, with the most associated TCRs seen for DRB1 alleles and the fewest for HLA-C alleles. Correlated functional status among segregating V segments might reflect linkage disequilibrium, but an unknown experimental factor could not be ruled out. In both the original and validation cohorts, the classifier was reported to diagnose cytomegalovirus status with high specificity and sensitivity. In vitro tests confirmed that a few of the cytomegalovirus-associated TCR beta chains recognize cytomegalovirus antigens. A later genetic analysis reported fewer N-insertions in productive TCRs among donors in an Asian-associated ancestry cluster than the roughly 620-donor mean. The presence/absence analyses assumed that sequencing depth was roughly uniform across donors, and that assumption may not be true. Strong co-occurrence of HLA alleles, especially DR and DQ, made assigning TCR associations to individual alleles difficult. A further reported finding was that TCR beta sequences accurately predicted the HLA-A and HLA-B alleles for most subjects in the first cohort. Some IMGT-functional V segments, including TRBV6-2 and TRBV6-3, could not be told apart with the 87-base-pair reads, so those segments were excluded. Because some donors lacked HLA typing at each locus, the association tests relied only on the typed subset. While some public TCRs were present in many individuals, most TCR sequences turned up only very rarely across donors. In a later analysis, several top co-occurrence clusters were reported to appear linked to parvovirus B19, influenza, CMV and Epstein-Barr virus. This cohort had only TCR beta chains sequenced, and the lack of alpha or paired-chain data limited which features could be detected. The only immune exposure information available for the cohort was CMV serostatus. In a later analysis, most CMV-associated TCR beta chains were found to appear HLA-restricted, with HLA associations seemingly driven largely by CMV exposure. In a later analysis, 15,000 to 20,000 TCR beta sequences were associated with specific HLA alleles at a false discovery rate of 0.05. Because counts were too low, approximately 15 rarely observed V segments, including chromosome 9 orphons, were excluded from the earlier analysis of 587 of the donors. In the study, 150 to 200 TCR beta chains were listed as associated with cytomegalovirus. The authors suggested that the approach could potentially be extended to other disease states and immunological phenotypes. An association between a missense DCLRE1C variant and V-gene and J-gene trimming of TCR beta chains was found in a later genetic analysis and replicated in an independent cohort.

The library was obtained by the immunoSEQ multiplex PCR assay. For the multiplex PCR, a mixture combining 60 forward primers for TCR Vbeta segments and 13 reverse primers for TCR Jbeta segments was used. Amplification of the CDR3 region of rearranged TCR beta genes was performed with a multiplex PCR assay on genomic DNA. The Illumina HiSeq System was used to sequence the amplified TCR beta libraries as 87-base-pair reads. As for the original processing: Across the 670 or so repertoires, a later analysis counted tens of millions of unique TCR beta chains, roughly 11 million of which were shared by at least two donors. A nearest-neighbor algorithm error-corrected the raw reads and collapsed the reads into unique sequences, merging closely related sequences to remove PCR and sequencing errors. To assign V, D and J gene segments, CDR3 sequences were aligned to IMGT reference sequences. For a sequence to be retained, a match of at least six nucleotides to both a V gene segment and a J gene segment was required. A rearrangement was called productive if the CDR3 had no stop codons and remained in frame with V and J, and every other rearrangement was called non-productive. Following IMGT convention, CDR3 was defined as the stretch from the second conserved V-encoded cysteine to the conserved J-encoded phenylalanine. In an earlier analysis of some 550 of the donors, sequences lacking an unambiguous match to a single V gene segment were excluded. An earlier analysis of 587 of the donors classified V segments as functional when productive rearrangements were above 56.7% and as segregating when the standard deviation between donors was above 5%. A statistical classification framework was built to diagnose cytomegalovirus status from the catalog of TCR beta chain sequences. A later analysis assigned V and J genes by comparing TCR nucleotide sequences with IMGT/GENE-DB human TR gene sequences. Using the TCRdist pipeline, a later analysis assigned CDR3 sequences along with most-parsimonious VDJ recombination scenarios. In a later analysis, every TCR beta chain was defined by the combination of its CDR3 amino acid sequence and its V-gene family, and reads without a unique V-gene family were dropped. To address suspected cross-contamination and a sequencing artifact, a later analysis removed 550 to 750 highly shared, low-generation-probability nucleotide sequences. For each public chain, a later analysis derived a clonal expansion index from normalized ranks of inferred template counts within each repertoire. Generation probabilities in a later analysis came from a VDJ recombination model fitted to out-of-frame rearrangements, and those results were checked against IGoR. A later analysis scored TCR-TCR, TCR-HLA and TCR-CMV co-occurrence with hypergeometric tests, applying a repertoire-size bias correction to TCR pairs. False discovery rates were estimated in a later analysis by permuting HLA or CMV assignments 20 times. A later analysis grouped co-occurring TCRs with DBSCAN, adding TCRdist sequence similarity when clustering within HLA-allele-positive subsets. Repertoires with fewer than 30,000 or more than 120,000 public chains were left out of co-occurrence clustering, as were about 5 repertoires with anomalous nucleotide sharing. The table comes from immuneACCESS by way of TCRdb, which keeps in-frame sequences with V and J called. Part of the clones is missing from these tables; in studies checked, under half for an unresolved V gene and the rest for unknown reasons. V, J and clone size are taken as reported in that table, and D and trimming were inferred from the DNA itself. In all, the sample holds a few hundred thousand clones, and approximately 80% of those were seen once. The ten largest clones add up to approximately 2.8% of the sample.

CDR1 and CDR2 (SEHNR, FQNEAQ) derive from the germline V gene (reference sequence). Cut back by 3 bases and 6 bases, the V and J ends lie 4 bases apart. The CDR3 holds 11 amino acids from the cysteine to the phenylalanine. Kept here is only the CDR3 DNA, which spans 33 bases and is read in frame from base 1. Sequenced sample: PBMCs. The clonotype comes from a man aged 25 to 40 in good health and CMV-seronegative. This chain is built from TRBV7-9 and TRBJ2-3; the D gene assignment is ambiguous. The DNA sequence follows: TGTGCCAGCAGCTTTTCGGATACGCAGTATTTT. Translated, this gives CASSFSDTQYF.